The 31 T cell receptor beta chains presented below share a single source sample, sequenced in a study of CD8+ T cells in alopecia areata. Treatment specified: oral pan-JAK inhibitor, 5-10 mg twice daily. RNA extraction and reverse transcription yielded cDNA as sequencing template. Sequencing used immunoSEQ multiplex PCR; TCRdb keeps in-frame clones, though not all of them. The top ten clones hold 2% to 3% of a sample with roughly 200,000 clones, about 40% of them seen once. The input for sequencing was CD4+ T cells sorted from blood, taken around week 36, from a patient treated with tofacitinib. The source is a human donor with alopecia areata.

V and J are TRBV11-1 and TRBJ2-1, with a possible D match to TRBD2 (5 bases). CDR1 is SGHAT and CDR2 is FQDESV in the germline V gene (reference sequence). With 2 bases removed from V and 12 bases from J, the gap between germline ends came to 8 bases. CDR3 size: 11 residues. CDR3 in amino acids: CASSLRERQFF. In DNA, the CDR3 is TGTGCCAGCAGCTTAAGGGAGAGGCAGTTCTTC.

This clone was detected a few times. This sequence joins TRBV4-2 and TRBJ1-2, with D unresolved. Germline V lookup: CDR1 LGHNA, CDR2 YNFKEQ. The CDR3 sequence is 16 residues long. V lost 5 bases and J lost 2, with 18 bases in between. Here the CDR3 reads CASSLAGGERNYGYTF. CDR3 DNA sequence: TGTGCCAGCAGCTTGGCGGGCGGGGAAAGGAACTATGGCTACACCTTC.

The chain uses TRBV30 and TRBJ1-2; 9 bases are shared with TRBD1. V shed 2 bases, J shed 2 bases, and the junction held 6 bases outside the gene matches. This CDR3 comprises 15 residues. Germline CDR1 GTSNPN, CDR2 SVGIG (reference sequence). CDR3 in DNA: TGTGCCTGGAGTCTGGGACAGGGAGCAAACTATGGCTACACCTTC. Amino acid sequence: CAWSLGQGANYGYTF.

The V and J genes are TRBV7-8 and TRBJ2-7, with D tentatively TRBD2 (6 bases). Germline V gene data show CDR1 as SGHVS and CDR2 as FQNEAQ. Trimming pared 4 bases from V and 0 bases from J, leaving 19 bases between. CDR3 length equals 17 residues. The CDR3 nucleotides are TGTGCCAGCAGCTCCCGACGACTGGGACTGAGCTCCTACGAGCAGTACTTC. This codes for CASSSRRLGLSSYEQYF.

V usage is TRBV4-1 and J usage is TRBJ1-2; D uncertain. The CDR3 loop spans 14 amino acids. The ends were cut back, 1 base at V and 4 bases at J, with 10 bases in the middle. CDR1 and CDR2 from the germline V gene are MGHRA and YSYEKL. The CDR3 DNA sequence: TGCGCCAGCAGCCAAGCGGGGTTGGTCTATGGCTACACCTTC. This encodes CASSQAGLVYGYTF.

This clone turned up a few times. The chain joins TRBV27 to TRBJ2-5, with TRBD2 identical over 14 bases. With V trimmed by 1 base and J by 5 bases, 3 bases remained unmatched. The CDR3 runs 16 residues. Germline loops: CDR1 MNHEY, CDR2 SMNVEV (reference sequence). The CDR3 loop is CASSLLGLAGVETQYF. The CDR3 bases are TGTGCCAGCAGTTTATTGGGACTAGCGGGAGTGGAGACCCAGTACTTC.

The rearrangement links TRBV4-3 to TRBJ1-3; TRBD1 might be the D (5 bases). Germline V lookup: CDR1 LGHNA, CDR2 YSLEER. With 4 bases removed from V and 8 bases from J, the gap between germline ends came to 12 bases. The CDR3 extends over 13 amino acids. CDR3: CASSRSGADTIYF. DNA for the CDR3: TGCGCCAGCAGCCGGTCTGGGGCAGACACCATATATTTT.

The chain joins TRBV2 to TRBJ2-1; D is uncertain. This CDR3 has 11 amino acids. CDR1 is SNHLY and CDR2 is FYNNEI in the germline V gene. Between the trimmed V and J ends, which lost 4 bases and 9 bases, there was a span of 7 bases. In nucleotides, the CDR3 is TGTGCCAGCAGTGTATCCTTTGAGCAGTTCTTC. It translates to CASSVSFEQFF.

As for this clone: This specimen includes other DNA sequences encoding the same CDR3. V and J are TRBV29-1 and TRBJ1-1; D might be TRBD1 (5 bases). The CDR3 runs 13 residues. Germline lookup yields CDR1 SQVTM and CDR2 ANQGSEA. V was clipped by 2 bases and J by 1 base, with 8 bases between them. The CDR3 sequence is CSVERGRNTEAFF. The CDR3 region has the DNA TGCAGCGTTGAACGGGGGAGGAACACTGAAGCTTTCTTT. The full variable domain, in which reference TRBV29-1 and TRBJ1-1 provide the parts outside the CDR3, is SAVISQKPSRDICQRGTSLTIQCQVDSQVTMMFWYRQQPGQSLTLIATANQGSEATYESGFVIDKFPISRPNLTFSTLTVSNMSPEDSSIYLCSVERGRNTEAFFGQGTRLTVV.

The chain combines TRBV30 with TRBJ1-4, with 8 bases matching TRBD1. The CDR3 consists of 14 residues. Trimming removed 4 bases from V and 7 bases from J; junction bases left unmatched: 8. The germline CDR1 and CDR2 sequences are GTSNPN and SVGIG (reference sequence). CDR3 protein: CAWTAQGAIEKLFF. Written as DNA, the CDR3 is TGTGCCTGGACGGCTCAGGGGGCCATTGAAAAACTGTTTTTT.

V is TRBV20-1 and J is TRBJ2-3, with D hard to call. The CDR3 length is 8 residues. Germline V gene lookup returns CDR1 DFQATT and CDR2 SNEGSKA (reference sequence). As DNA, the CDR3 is TGCAGCCCAGATACGCAGTATTTT. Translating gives CSPDTQYF.

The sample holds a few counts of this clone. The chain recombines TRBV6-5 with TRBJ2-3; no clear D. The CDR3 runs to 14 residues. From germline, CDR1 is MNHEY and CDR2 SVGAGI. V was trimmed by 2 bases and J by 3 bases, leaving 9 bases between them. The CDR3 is CASSYRNPTDTQYF. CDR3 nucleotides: TGTGCCAGCAGTTACAGAAACCCTACAGATACGCAGTATTTT.

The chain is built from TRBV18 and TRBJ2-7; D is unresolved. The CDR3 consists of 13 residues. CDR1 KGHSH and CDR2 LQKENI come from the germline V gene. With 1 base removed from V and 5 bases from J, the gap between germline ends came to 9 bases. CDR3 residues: CASSPQVPHEQYF. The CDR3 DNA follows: TGTGCCAGCTCACCACAGGTCCCCCACGAGCAGTACTTC.

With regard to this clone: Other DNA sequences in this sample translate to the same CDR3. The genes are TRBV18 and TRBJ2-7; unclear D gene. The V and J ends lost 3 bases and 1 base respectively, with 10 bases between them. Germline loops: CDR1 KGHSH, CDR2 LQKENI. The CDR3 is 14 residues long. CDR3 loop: CASSPSTGSYEQYF. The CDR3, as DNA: TGTGCCAGCTCACCTTCGACTGGGTCCTACGAGCAGTACTTC.

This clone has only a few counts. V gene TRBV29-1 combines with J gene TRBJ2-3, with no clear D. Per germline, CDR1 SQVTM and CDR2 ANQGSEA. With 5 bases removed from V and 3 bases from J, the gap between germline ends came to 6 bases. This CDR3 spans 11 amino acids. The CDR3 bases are TGCAGCGTTTCAGCAACAGATACGCAGTATTTT. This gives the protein CSVSATDTQYF.

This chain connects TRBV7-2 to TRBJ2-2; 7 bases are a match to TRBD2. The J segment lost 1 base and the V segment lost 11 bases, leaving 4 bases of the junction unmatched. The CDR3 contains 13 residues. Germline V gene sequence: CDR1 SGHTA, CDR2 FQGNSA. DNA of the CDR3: TGTGCCCCCAAGCGGGGGAACACCGGGGAGCTGTTTTTT. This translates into CAPKRGNTGELFF.

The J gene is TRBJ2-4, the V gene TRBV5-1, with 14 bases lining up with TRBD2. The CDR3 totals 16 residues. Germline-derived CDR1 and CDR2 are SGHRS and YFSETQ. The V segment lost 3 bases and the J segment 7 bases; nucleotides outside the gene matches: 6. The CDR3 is CASSSGTSGSGNIQYF. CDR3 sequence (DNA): TGCGCCAGCAGCTCCGGGACTAGCGGGAGCGGGAACATTCAGTACTTC.

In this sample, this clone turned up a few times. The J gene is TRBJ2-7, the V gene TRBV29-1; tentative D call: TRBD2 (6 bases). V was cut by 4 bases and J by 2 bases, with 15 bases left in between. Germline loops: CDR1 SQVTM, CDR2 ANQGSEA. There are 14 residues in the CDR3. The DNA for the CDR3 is TGCAGCGTTGCGCGGTGGGGGGAAACCTACGAGCAGTACTTC. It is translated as CSVARWGETYEQYF.

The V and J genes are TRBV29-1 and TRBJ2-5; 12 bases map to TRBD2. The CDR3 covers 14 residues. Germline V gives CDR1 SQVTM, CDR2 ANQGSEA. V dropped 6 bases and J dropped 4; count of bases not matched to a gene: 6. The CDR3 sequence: CSVVPGLAGETQYF. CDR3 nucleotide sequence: TGCAGCGTAGTACCGGGACTAGCGGGAGAGACCCAGTACTTC.

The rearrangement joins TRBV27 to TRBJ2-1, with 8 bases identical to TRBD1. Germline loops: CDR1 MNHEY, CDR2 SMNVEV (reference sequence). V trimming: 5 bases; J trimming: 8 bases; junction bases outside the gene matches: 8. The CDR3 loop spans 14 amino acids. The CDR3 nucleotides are TGTGCCAGCAGTAAAGACAGGGGTCAGGATGAGCAGTTCTTC. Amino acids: CASSKDRGQDEQFF.

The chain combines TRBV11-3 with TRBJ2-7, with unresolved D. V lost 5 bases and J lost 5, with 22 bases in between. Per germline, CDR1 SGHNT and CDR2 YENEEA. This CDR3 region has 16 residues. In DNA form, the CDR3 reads TGTGCCAGCAGCCCCAACCCGACAAGGGCCCACCACGAGCAGTACTTC. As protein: CASSPNPTRAHHEQYF.

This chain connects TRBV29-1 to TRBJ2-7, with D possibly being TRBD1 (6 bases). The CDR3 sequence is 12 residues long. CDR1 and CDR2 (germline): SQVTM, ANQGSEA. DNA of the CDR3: TGCCCACGGGCAGGGGCTACCTACGAGCAGTACTTC. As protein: CPRAGATYEQYF.

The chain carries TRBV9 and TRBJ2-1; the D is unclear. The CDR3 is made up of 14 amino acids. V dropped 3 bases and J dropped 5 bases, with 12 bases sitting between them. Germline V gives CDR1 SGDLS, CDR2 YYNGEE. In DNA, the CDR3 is TGTGCCAGCAGCGCCTTACTCCTCGACAATGAGCAGTTCTTC. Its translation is CASSALLLDNEQFF.

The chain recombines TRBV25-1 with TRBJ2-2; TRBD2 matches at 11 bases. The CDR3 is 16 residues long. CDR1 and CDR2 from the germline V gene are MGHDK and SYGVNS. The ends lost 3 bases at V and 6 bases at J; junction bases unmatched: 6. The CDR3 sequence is CASSETSGMWAGELFF. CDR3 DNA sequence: TGTGCCAGCAGTGAGACTAGCGGGATGTGGGCCGGGGAGCTGTTTTTT. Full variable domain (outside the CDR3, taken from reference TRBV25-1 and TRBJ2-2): EADIYQTPRYLVIGTGKKITLECSQTMGHDKMYWYQQDPGMELHLIHYSYGVNSTEKGDLSSESTVSRIRTEHFPLTLESARPSHTSQYLCASSETSGMWAGELFFGEGSRLTVL.

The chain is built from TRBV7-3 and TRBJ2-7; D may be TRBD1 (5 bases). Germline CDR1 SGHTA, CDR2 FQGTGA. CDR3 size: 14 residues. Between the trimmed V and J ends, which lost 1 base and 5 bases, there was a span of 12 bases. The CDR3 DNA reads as TGTGCCAGCAGCTTAATGGGCAGGGATGACGAGCAGTACTTC. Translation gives CASSLMGRDDEQYF.

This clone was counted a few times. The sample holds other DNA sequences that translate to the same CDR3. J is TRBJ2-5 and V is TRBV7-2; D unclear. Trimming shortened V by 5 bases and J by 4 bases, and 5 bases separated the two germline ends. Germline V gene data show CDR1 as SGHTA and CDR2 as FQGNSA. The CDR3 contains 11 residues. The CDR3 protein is CASSPGETQYF. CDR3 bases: TGTGCCAGCAGCCCTGGAGAGACCCAGTACTTC.

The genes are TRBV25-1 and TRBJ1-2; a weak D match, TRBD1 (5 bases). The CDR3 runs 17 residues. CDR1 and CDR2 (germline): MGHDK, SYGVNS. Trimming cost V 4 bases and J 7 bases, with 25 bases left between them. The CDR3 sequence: CASSARQRGTSGGGYTF. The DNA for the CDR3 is TGTGCCAGCAGTGCTAGACAGCGAGGTACAAGTGGTGGTGGCTACACCTTC.

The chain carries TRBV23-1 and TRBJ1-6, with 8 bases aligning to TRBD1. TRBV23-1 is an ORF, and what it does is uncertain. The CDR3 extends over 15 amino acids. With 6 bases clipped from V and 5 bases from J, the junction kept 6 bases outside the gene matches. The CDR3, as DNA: TGCGCCAGCAGCCCAGGGACAGGCAATAATTCACCCCTCCACTTT. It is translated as CASSPGTGNNSPLHF.

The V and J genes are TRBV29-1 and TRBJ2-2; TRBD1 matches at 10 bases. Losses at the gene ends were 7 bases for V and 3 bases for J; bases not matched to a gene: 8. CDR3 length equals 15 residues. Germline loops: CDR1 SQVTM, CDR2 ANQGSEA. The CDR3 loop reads CSATTGGGHTGELFF. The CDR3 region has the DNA TGCAGCGCCACGACAGGGGGCGGACACACCGGGGAGCTGTTTTTT.

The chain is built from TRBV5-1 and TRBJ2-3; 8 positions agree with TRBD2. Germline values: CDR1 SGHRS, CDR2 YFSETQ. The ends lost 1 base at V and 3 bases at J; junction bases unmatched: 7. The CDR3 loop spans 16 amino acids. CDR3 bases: TGCGCCAGCAGCTTGATTAGCGGGATAGGGACAGATACGCAGTATTTT. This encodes CASSLISGIGTDTQYF.

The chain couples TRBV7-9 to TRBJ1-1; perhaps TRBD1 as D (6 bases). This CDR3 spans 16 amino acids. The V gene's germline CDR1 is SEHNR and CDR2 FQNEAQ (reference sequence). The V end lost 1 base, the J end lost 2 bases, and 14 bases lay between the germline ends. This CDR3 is CASSLGQGMFNTEAFF. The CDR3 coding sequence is TGTGCCAGCAGCTTAGGGCAGGGGATGTTCAACACTGAAGCTTTCTTT.